The 3 T cell receptor beta chains presented below share a single source sample, sequenced in a study of blood T cell repertoires in COVID-19. Some clones are missing from TCRdb's copy, which holds only in-frame ones; the method was immunoSEQ multiplex PCR. The sample includes roughly 38,000 clones, 88% of them seen just once. Sequenced input: peripheral blood. The source is a woman in her 70s with acute or convalescent COVID-19.

The chain has TRBV3-1 (or the pseudogene TRBV3-2) and TRBJ1-1; D gene uncertain. The germline gives CDR1 LGHDT, CDR2 YNNKEL (reference sequence). The CDR3 is made up of 14 amino acids. Trimming removed 1 base from V and 3 bases from J, with 9 bases in between. This CDR3 reads CASSQGTGDTEAFF. The CDR3 nucleotides read TGTGCCAGCAGCCAAGGGACCGGGGACACTGAAGCTTTCTTT.

J is TRBJ2-7 and V is TRBV3-1 (or the pseudogene TRBV3-2); 7 bases fit TRBD1. Germline V gene data show CDR1 as LGHDT and CDR2 as YNNKEL (reference sequence). This CDR3 has 16 residues. V dropped 4 bases and J dropped 3; count of bases not matched to a gene: 12. CDR3 DNA sequence: TGTGCCAGCAGCCCCCTACGGGACAGCCTCCGCTACGAGCAGTACGTC. The encoded protein is CASSPLRDSLRYEQYV.

In its sample, this clone was seen a few times. The chain joins TRBV6-5 to TRBJ1-5; 7 bases match TRBD1. Germline V lookup: CDR1 MNHEY, CDR2 SVGAGI. The V segment lost 5 bases and the J segment 7 bases; nucleotides outside the gene matches: 8. CDR3 length: 14 residues. The CDR3 here is CASSTSRGKQPQHF. DNA for the CDR3: TGTGCCAGCAGTACTAGCAGGGGGAAACAGCCCCAGCATTTT.